The TCR beta chain described here comes from a study of shared clonotypes between healthy human individuals (dated by TCRdb to between 2020 and 2021). A note on the overall study: Two women and three men aged 18 to 49 years were included in the cohort. Different laboratories and diverse techniques were used to prepare libraries and sequence TCR repertoires, to increase sequencing depth and limit assay-specific biases. To estimate repertoire size and how much clonotypes are shared between individuals, the study performed deep sequencing of blood TCR repertoires from about 5 healthy adults. Per donor, leukapheresis produced somewhere between about 0.8 and 9 billion PBMCs. For each donor, three plates each were used for CD4 naive and CD4 memory, two plates were used for CD8 naive, and one plate was used for CD8 memory.

Points on this clone: It has no known antigen specificity. The sample holds no much larger clone one base away, and base qualities are not on file.

TCR CDR3 regions were amplified from genomic DNA by multiplex PCR using the deep immunoSEQ assay. Genomic DNA extracted from each cell subset was distributed evenly over all wells of several immunoSEQ 96-well plates, and each plate served as one replicate. For sorted subsets, around 0.2 ug of genomic DNA, equivalent to some 30,000 T cell genomes, went into each replicate PCR. Purified libraries were quantified with a Qubit 3.0 fluorometer, sized on a Bioanalyzer 2100, and re-quantified with the KAPA Library Quantification kit. A separate single-read 150-cycle Illumina NextSeq 550 flow cell was used to sequence each immunoSEQ 96-well plate. Under the source paper's analysis protocol: Because only junctional sequences without quality scores were contained in the immunoSEQ output, filtering matching that applied to full-length reads could not be performed. Sequences were annotated with PyIR, a Python wrapper for IgBLAST v1.9, and V/J genes and CDR3 were assigned using IMGT germline references. Reads were removed for weak V/J assignments (E-value above 1e-6), missing CDR3, stop codons, out-of-frame junctions, or ambiguous translated residues. V3J clonotypes were defined as sequences sharing the same inferred V gene, J gene, and CDR3 amino acid sequence. Percentage overlap between repertoires was calculated by dividing the number of shared unique clonotypes by the size of the smaller repertoire. Repertoire richness was assessed with RTK rarefaction, the Chao1 estimator, and Recon v2.1 estimates of unobserved clonotypes. Generation probabilities for all TCRbeta clonotypes obtained by the gDNA method from several donors were computed using OLGA. Not all clones reach the TCRdb copy of this immuneACCESS table, which keeps in-frame sequences only. Checked studies attribute under half of the gap to unresolved V genes and leave the rest unexplained. That table gives V, J and clone size, and the DNA gave D and trimming. For this sample there are about 2.4 million clones; approximately 93% appear just once. The top ten constitute about 0.38% of the sample.

Beyond this particular receptor, the publication reports: The small number of donors limited the genetic and exposure-history diversity represented. Rarefaction of sorted-subset datasets indicated incomplete sequencing despite the large sequencing depth. Sampling was restricted to blood, and TCR repertoires in tissue are likely to differ from TCR repertoires in blood. When a handful of donors were compared, the shared fraction of clonotypes was about 5.2% for naive CD4, approximately 3.3% for naive CD8, 2% to 2.5% for memory CD4, and roughly 0.43% for memory CD8. Clonotypes shared by all four sorted-subset donors showed higher generation probabilities than non-shared clonotypes. Based on pairwise subsampling, the degree of clonotype sharing among donors was expected to be affected by sequencing depth. Naive subsets generally had larger estimated clonotype richness than memory subsets.

The donors were healthy, HIV-negative adults who had no recently reported acute infections or vaccinations. All donors were Caucasian adults living in Nashville, Tennessee, USA. Magnetic negative selection was used to enrich CD4+ T cells, after which naive cells were positively selected on CD45RA and the negative fraction became the memory subset. After blood collection by leukapheresis, PBMCs were isolated using Ficoll-Histopaque density gradient centrifugation and then cryopreserved in the vapor phase of liquid nitrogen. Analytical flow cytometry was used to check the purity and quantity of every magnetically sorted T cell population. Each sorted fraction had its genomic DNA isolated and then quantified by UV absorbance on a Nanodrop 2000c. The germline V gene supplies CDR1 KGHSH and CDR2 LQKENI. Inclusive of the bounding cysteine and phenylalanine, the CDR3 is 18 residues long. The DNA shown is the 54-base CDR3, in frame from base 1. Compared with germline, V lacks 4 bases and J lacks 5 bases; bases without a gene match: 18.

The chain is assembled from TRBV18 and TRBJ2-7; 9 bases in the middle match TRBD1. The origin of this receptor is a man in his late teens or twenties in good health. Some clones in this sample may be carry-over from other donors' samples. Material: naive CD4+ T cells from PBMCs. The cell subset or site label, as the study defines it: CD45RA+ positively selected. The CDR3 reads CASSLRSAAGTGINEQYF. The DNA sequence is TGTGCCAGCTCACTTAGGAGTGCGGCCGGGACAGGGATCAACGAGCAGTACTTC.